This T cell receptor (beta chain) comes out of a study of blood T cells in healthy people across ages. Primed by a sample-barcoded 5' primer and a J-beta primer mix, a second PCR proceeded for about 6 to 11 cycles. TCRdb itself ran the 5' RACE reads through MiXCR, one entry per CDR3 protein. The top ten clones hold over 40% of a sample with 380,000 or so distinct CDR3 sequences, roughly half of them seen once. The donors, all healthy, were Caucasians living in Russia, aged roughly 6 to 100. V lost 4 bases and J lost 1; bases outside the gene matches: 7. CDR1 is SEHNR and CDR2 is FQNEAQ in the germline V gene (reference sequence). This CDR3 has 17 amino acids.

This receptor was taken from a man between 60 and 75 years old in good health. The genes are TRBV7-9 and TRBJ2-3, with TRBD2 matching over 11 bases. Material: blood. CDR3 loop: CASSWLTSGRRTDTQYF. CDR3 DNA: TGTGCCAGCAGCTGGTTAACTAGCGGGAGACGCACAGATACGCAGTATTTT.